The entry below describes one T cell receptor (beta chain). At the DNA level, this CDR3 is encoded by other sequences in the same sample as well. These data come from a study of shared clonotypes between healthy human individuals. Only Caucasian adults living in Nashville, Tennessee served as donors. There are 15 residues in the CDR3. Germline-derived CDR1 and CDR2 are MNHEY and SVGAGI. V was clipped by 5 bases and J by 4 bases; unmatched bases: 4. Clones were sequenced by immunoSEQ multiplex PCR, and TCRdb holds only the in-frame ones, with some missing. The sample consists of 2 million to 2.5 million clones, 95% of them appearing once.

The chain carries TRBV6-5 and TRBJ1-6; 8 bases align to TRBD1. The specimen was naive CD4+ T cells sorted from blood. As for subset: CD45RA+ positively selected. The TCR comes from a man younger than 35 in good health. CDR3 amino acids: CASSPGTGYNSPLHF. The DNA for the CDR3 is TGTGCCAGCAGTCCCGGGACAGGTTATAATTCACCCCTCCACTTT.